These 16 T cell receptor beta chains share one sample of origin, sequenced in a study of cytomegalovirus exposure and HLA in healthy donors. Using immunoSEQ multiplex PCR, the repertoire was profiled, and TCRdb retains in-frame clones only, with some absent. The sample lists 150,000 to 200,000 clones; roughly 82% were seen once. The sequenced sample consisted of PBMCs. The receptors were gathered from a young man in good health and CMV-seropositive.

The chain couples TRBV4-3 to TRBJ2-6; D might be TRBD1 (6 bases). The V and J ends lost 0 bases and 1 base respectively, with 13 bases between them. Germline loops: CDR1 LGHNA, CDR2 YSLEER. The CDR3 covers 18 residues. CDR3 bases: TGCGCCAGCAGCCAAGATCCCGGACAGAAATCTGGGGCCAACGTCCTGACTTTC. Protein product: CASSQDPGQKSGANVLTF.

This clone came up once. V and J are TRBV9 and TRBJ1-2, with TRBD1 matching over 7 bases. The ends lost 4 bases at V and 0 bases at J; junction bases unmatched: 6. CDR3 length: 15 amino acids. Per germline, CDR1 SGDLS and CDR2 YYNGEE. The CDR3 nucleotides are TGTGCCAGCAGCCGTCAGGGGGGTACTAACTATGGCTACACCTTC. Encoded protein: CASSRQGGTNYGYTF.

This clone was detected a few times. The chain is built from TRBV18 and TRBJ1-5, with a possible D match to TRBD1 (5 bases). Germline CDR1 KGHSH, CDR2 LQKENI. The CDR3 consists of 16 residues. V was clipped by 3 bases and J by 2 bases, with 14 bases between them. DNA for the CDR3: TGTGCCAGCTCACCTGCAGGGCTTATTGGCAATCAGCCCCAGCATTTT. This gives the protein CASSPAGLIGNQPQHF.

The chain joins TRBV9 to TRBJ1-4; possibly TRBD1 for D (5 bases). The CDR3 is 12 residues long. Germline-derived CDR1 and CDR2 are SGDLS and YYNGEE. The V end lost 4 bases, the J end lost 5 bases, and 6 bases lay between the germline ends. CDR3 DNA: TGTGCCAGCAGCAGGGGCAATGAAAAACTGTTTTTT. This encodes CASSRGNEKLFF.

The CDR3 region is CASSQDQGLGEQFF. CDR3 DNA: TGCGCCAGCAGCCAAGATCAGGGGCTAGGTGAGCAGTTCTTC. The chain joins TRBV4-3 to TRBJ2-1; perhaps TRBD1 as D (6 bases). V was trimmed by 0 bases and J by 9 bases, leaving 12 bases between them. The CDR3 extends over 14 amino acids. Germline V lookup: CDR1 LGHNA, CDR2 YSLEER.

The J gene is TRBJ1-2, the V gene TRBV6-1, with 8 bases lining up with TRBD1. The CDR3 loop spans 13 amino acids. Per germline, CDR1 MNHNS and CDR2 SASEGT. With 3 bases clipped from V and 8 bases from J, the junction kept 5 bases outside the gene matches. The CDR3 DNA reads as TGTGCCAGCAGTGAGTCAGGGACAGGCGGCTACACCTTC. Protein product: CASSESGTGGYTF.

The chain employs TRBV27 and TRBJ2-5; D may be TRBD2 (6 bases). Deletions cut 10 bases from V and 3 bases from J, with 15 bases between. The length of the CDR3 is 13 residues. CDR1 and CDR2 from the germline V gene are MNHEY and SMNVEV (reference sequence). CDR3 protein: CATPLGGEETQYF. The CDR3, as DNA: TGTGCCACCCCCCTGGGGGGAGAAGAGACCCAGTACTTC.

The chain uses TRBV7-2 and TRBJ2-5; 10 nucleotides align to TRBD2. The junction had 1 base not matched to a gene; V was cut back by 3 bases and J by 3 bases. Germline V gene sequence: CDR1 SGHTA, CDR2 FQGNSA. This CDR3 contains 14 residues. Here the CDR3 DNA reads TGTGCCAGCAGCTTCGGACTAGCGGAAGAGACCCAGTACTTC. Amino acids: CASSFGLAEETQYF.

The chain couples TRBV18 to TRBJ1-1, with unresolved D. The ends were cut back, 6 bases at V and 2 bases at J, with 10 bases in the middle. Per the germline V gene, CDR1 is KGHSH and CDR2 is LQKENI. This CDR3 is 13 amino acids long. This CDR3 is CASSLGENTEAFF. DNA of the CDR3: TGTGCCAGCTCCCTCGGGGAAAACACTGAAGCTTTCTTT.

This rearrangement joins TRBV5-4 to TRBJ1-2; 9 bases map to TRBD1. The V gene end was trimmed by 6 bases and the J gene end by 4 bases; junction bases not matched to a gene: 10. CDR1 is SGHNT and CDR2 is YYREEE in the germline V gene (reference sequence). CDR3 length: 15 amino acids. CDR3 region: CASTLGAGQGYGYTF. As DNA, the CDR3 is TGTGCCAGCACCCTTGGGGCGGGACAGGGCTATGGCTACACCTTC.

The V gene is TRBV6-6, the J gene TRBJ1-2; TRBD1 matches 7 bases. Germline lookup yields CDR1 MNHNY and CDR2 SVGAGI (reference sequence). The CDR3 totals 14 residues. After removal of 5 bases from V and 4 bases from J, the junction contained 7 bases not matched to a gene. The DNA for the CDR3 is TGTGCCAGCAGTGGGGCCGGGACAGCCTATGGCTACACCTTC. Its translation: CASSGAGTAYGYTF.

This clone was detected only a few times. This chain joins TRBV27 and TRBJ1-2; 9 nucleotides agree with TRBD1. The CDR3 covers 13 residues. Germline trimming cut 6 bases from V and 5 bases from J; bases unmatched to any gene: 4. The V gene's germline CDR1 is MNHEY and CDR2 SMNVEV (reference sequence). The CDR3: CASSFGQGYGYTF. CDR3 DNA: TGTGCCAGCAGCTTCGGACAGGGGTATGGCTACACCTTC.

This clone was seen a handful of times. The chain combines TRBV19 with TRBJ2-2; D not resolved. Germline lookup yields CDR1 LNHDA and CDR2 SQIVND (reference sequence). V lost 5 bases to trimming and J lost 3 bases, with 10 bases between them. The CDR3 length is 14 residues. CDR3 coding DNA: TGTGCCAGTAGTCAGACTGGCTACACCGGGGAGCTGTTTTTT. This translates into CASSQTGYTGELFF.

The chain joins TRBV6-1 to TRBJ2-7; the match to TRBD1 covers 8 bases. J lost 2 bases, V lost 8 bases, and 2 bases had no gene match. Germline V lookup: CDR1 MNHNS, CDR2 SASEGT. The CDR3 loop spans 12 amino acids. This chain's CDR3 is CASQQGAYEQYF. The CDR3 nucleotides read TGTGCCAGCCAACAGGGGGCCTACGAGCAGTACTTC.

This sequence joins TRBV5-1 and TRBJ2-3; weak D call: TRBD2 (6 bases). Germline lookup yields CDR1 SGHRS and CDR2 YFSETQ. The length of the CDR3 is 15 residues. V lost 4 bases and J 0 bases, leaving 12 bases between the germline ends. Written as DNA, the CDR3 is TGCGCCAGCAGCGCGGGACTCGTAAGCACAGATACGCAGTATTTT. Encoded protein: CASSAGLVSTDTQYF.

This clone has a handful of counts. This chain uses TRBV29-1 with TRBJ1-2; D perhaps matches TRBD1 (5 bases). The germline V gene encodes CDR1 SQVTM and CDR2 ANQGSEA. Trimming cost V 6 bases and J 7 bases, with 24 bases left between them. The CDR3 totals 15 residues. This CDR3 is CSVKDVTLPQGGYTF. The CDR3 DNA follows: TGCAGCGTGAAGGACGTAACTCTACCCCAGGGTGGCTACACCTTC.